These 26 T cell receptor beta chains were all obtained from the same sample, sequenced in a study of CD8 T cells in Susac syndrome. Random hexamers primed reverse transcription of about 0.5 to 1 ug RNA. MiXCR was run by TCRdb on the immunoSEQ multiplex PCR reads, yielding one entry per CDR3 protein. The sample contains a few hundred thousand distinct CDR3 sequences, roughly 95% of which appear only once. Sequenced material: CD4+ T cells from PBMCs. Receptors were obtained from a human donor with multiple sclerosis.

V usage is TRBV7-8 and J usage is TRBJ1-2; possible D gene TRBD1, 5 bases. Trimming removed 3 bases from V and 3 bases from J, with 11 bases in between. Per germline, CDR1 SGHVS and CDR2 FQNEAQ. The CDR3 runs to 14 residues. DNA of the CDR3: TGTGCCAGCAGCTTCGGGACCTCTGACTATGGCTACACCTTC. Translating it yields CASSFGTSDYGYTF.

J is TRBJ2-7 and V is TRBV12-3 or TRBV12-4, with a tentative D call TRBD2 (5 bases). Trimming pared 3 bases from V and 0 bases from J, leaving 15 bases between. The CDR3 is 16 amino acids. The CDR3 spells CASSFMGGRSSYEQYF. The CDR3 DNA reads as TGTGCCAGCAGTTTCATGGGCGGGCGGAGCTCCTACGAGCAGTACTTC.

The rearrangement joins TRBV30 to TRBJ2-2, with TRBD2 matching over 10 bases. Germline CDR1 and CDR2: GTSNPN and SVGIG (reference sequence). There are 17 residues in the CDR3. V lost 1 base and J lost 8; bases outside the gene matches: 13. CDR3 DNA sequence: TGTGCCTGGAGTGCTCTGGGGCTAGCGGGAGAGAAAGGGGAGCTGTTTTTT. Protein: CAWSALGLAGEKGELFF.

V and J are TRBV12-3 or TRBV12-4 and TRBJ1-1; D ambiguous. CDR3 length: 12 amino acids. Trimming pared 4 bases from V and 14 bases from J, leaving 17 bases between. The CDR3 bases are TGTGCCAGCAGTTCCCTACCGGCGGTTGCGTTCTTT. Protein: CASSSLPAVAFF.

The V gene is TRBV2, the J gene TRBJ2-2, with a tentative D call TRBD2 (5 bases). This CDR3 is built from 15 residues. Trimming removed 5 bases from V and 5 bases from J, with 15 bases in between. Per germline, CDR1 SNHLY and CDR2 FYNNEI. CDR3 nucleotides: TGTGCCAGCAGTCGCACTATCACGGGGACCGGGGAGCTGTTTTTT. Its protein is CASSRTITGTGELFF. The full variable domain, completed using reference TRBV2 and TRBJ2-2, is EPEVTQTPSHQVTQMGQEVILRCVPISNHLYFYWYRQILGQKVEFLVSFYNNEISEKSEIFDDQFSVERPDGSNFTLKIRSTKLEDSAMYFCASSRTITGTGELFFGEGSRLTVL.

V usage is TRBV15 and J usage is TRBJ1-5; 8 bases are a match to TRBD1. Germline V gene sequence: CDR1 LNHNV, CDR2 YYDKDF (reference sequence). The length of the CDR3 is 15 residues. Germline trimming cut 0 bases from V and 5 bases from J; bases unmatched to any gene: 3. The CDR3 region is CATSRDLTGDQPQHF. Written as DNA, the CDR3 is TGTGCCACCAGCAGAGATTTGACAGGGGATCAGCCCCAGCATTTT.

The chain links TRBV6-1 to TRBJ1-5, with D perhaps TRBD1 (6 bases). Trimming took 6 bases from V and 5 from J, leaving 8 bases between them. The germline gives CDR1 MNHNS, CDR2 SASEGT. The CDR3 sequence is 12 residues long. CDR3 region: CASRHRDQPQHF. CDR3 in DNA: TGTGCCAGCAGGCACAGGGATCAGCCCCAGCATTTT.

The chain has TRBV24-1 and TRBJ2-3, with TRBD1 identical over 7 bases. With V trimmed by 3 bases and J by 1 base, 9 bases remained unmatched. The CDR3 extends over 17 amino acids. The germline V gene encodes CDR1 KGHDR and CDR2 SFDVKD. The CDR3 reads CATSDPQTGRGTDTQYF. The CDR3 DNA follows: TGTGCCACCAGTGATCCGCAGACAGGGCGCGGCACAGATACGCAGTATTTT.

This clonotype was counted once. V is TRBV18 and J is TRBJ2-7, with D unresolved. The CDR3 covers 13 residues. CDR1 and CDR2 (germline): KGHSH, LQKENI. V lost 3 bases to trimming and J lost 4 bases, with 10 bases between them. The CDR3 reads CASSPGPLYEQYV. The DNA of the CDR3 is TGTGCCAGCTCACCGGGCCCCCTTTACGAGCAGTACGTC.

The chain employs TRBV20-1 and TRBJ2-1; TRBD2 agrees at 8 bases. This CDR3 has 14 residues. CDR1 is DFQATT, CDR2 SNEGSKA, per germline (reference sequence). V gave up 3 bases and J gave up 9 bases; unmatched junction bases: 10. The CDR3 DNA is TGCAGTGCTAGGAAGCAGGCGGGAGGTACTGAGCAGTTCTTC. It yields the protein CSARKQAGGTEQFF.

This clonotype has just a few counts. The genes are TRBV11-3 and TRBJ2-2; D is undetermined. From germline, CDR1 is SGHNT and CDR2 YENEEA. The V and J ends lost 4 bases and 6 bases respectively, with 15 bases between them. CDR3 length: 15 amino acids. The CDR3 region has the DNA TGTGCCAGCAGCTCTCAACGACTTAAGCCCGGGGAGCTGTTTTTT. Translation: CASSSQRLKPGELFF.

The genes are TRBV6-2 or TRBV6-3 and TRBJ2-1; D is possibly TRBD1 or TRBD2 (5 bases each). V dropped 6 bases and J dropped 4 bases, with 16 bases sitting between them. Per the germline V gene, CDR1 is MNHEY and CDR2 is SVGEGT. The length of the CDR3 is 15 residues. CDR3 protein: CASRPHTWGYNEQFF. DNA of the CDR3: TGTGCCAGCAGGCCCCATACGTGGGGGTACAATGAGCAGTTCTTC.

J is TRBJ2-7 and V is TRBV21-1. TRBV21-1 is a pseudogene. This CDR3 is 17 amino acids long. CDR3 sequence reads: CASSKAGDIGPTYEQYV. CDR3 sequence (DNA): TGTGCCAGCAGCAAAGCGGGGGATATTGGACCGACCTACGAGCAGTACGTC.

This chain links TRBV2 with TRBJ2-3, with D hard to call. Looked up from germline, CDR1 is SNHLY and CDR2 is FYNNEI. Trimming shortened V by 3 bases and J by 0 bases, and 7 bases separated the two germline ends. This CDR3 contains 14 residues. The CDR3 region has the DNA TGTGCCAGCAGTGATGCGGTGAGCACAGATACGCAGTATTTT. Translation gives CASSDAVSTDTQYF. The complete variable domain, with remaining parts taken from reference TRBV2 and TRBJ2-3, reads EPEVTQTPSHQVTQMGQEVILRCVPISNHLYFYWYRQILGQKVEFLVSFYNNEISEKSEIFDDQFSVERPDGSNFTLKIRSTKLEDSAMYFCASSDAVSTDTQYFGPGTRLTVL.

The V and J genes are TRBV5-1 and TRBJ2-1; 11 bases are a match to TRBD2. Germline CDR1 SGHRS, CDR2 YFSETQ. The CDR3 is made up of 15 amino acids. After removal of 3 bases from V and 6 bases from J, the junction contained 5 bases not matched to a gene. In nucleotides, the CDR3 is TGCGCCAGCAGCTCAACTAGCGGGGGTCCCAATGAGCAGTTCTTC. This codes for CASSSTSGGPNEQFF.

In its sample, this clonotype was seen a few times. The chain combines TRBV4-2 with TRBJ1-1, with no clear D. The germline V gene has CDR1 LGHNA and CDR2 YNFKEQ. V was shortened by 0 bases and J by 6 bases, with 14 bases between the two germline ends. The CDR3 is 15 amino acids. The DNA for the CDR3 is TGTGCCAGCAGCCAAGACTTGAGGGCCCGCGCTGAAGCTTTCTTT. Translating gives CASSQDLRARAEAFF.

This rearrangement joins TRBV20-1 to TRBJ2-7, with TRBD2 identical over 8 bases. V was clipped by 0 bases and J by 2 bases; unmatched bases: 6. CDR1 is DFQATT, CDR2 SNEGSKA, per germline (reference sequence). This CDR3 region has 15 residues. CDR3 loop: CSARDNAGGPYEQYF. CDR3 bases: TGCAGTGCTAGAGATAACGCGGGGGGACCCTACGAGCAGTACTTC.

The chain couples TRBV14 to TRBJ2-2; D gene uncertain. The CDR3 sequence is 13 residues long. Germline CDR1 reads SGHDN; CDR2 reads FVKESK. V lost 4 bases to trimming and J lost 7 bases, with 10 bases between them. DNA for the CDR3: TGTGCCAGCAGCCCCCGGTTGCGCGGGGAGCTGTTTTTT. Translated, it gives CASSPRLRGELFF.

The rearrangement uses TRBV25-1 and TRBJ2-2; 9 nucleotides match TRBD2. J gave up 5 bases and V 3 bases, and 10 bases lay outside the gene matches. Germline V gene lookup returns CDR1 MGHDK and CDR2 SYGVNS. The CDR3 is 17 residues long. CDR3: CASSDGQRGVWTGELFF. In DNA form, the CDR3 reads TGTGCCAGCAGTGATGGTCAGCGGGGGGTATGGACCGGGGAGCTGTTTTTT.

The rearrangement links TRBV12-5 to TRBJ1-5; TRBD1 aligns across 8 bases. The germline V gene encodes CDR1 LGHNT and CDR2 FRNRAP. The V segment lost 7 bases and the J segment 2 bases; nucleotides outside the gene matches: 10. The CDR3 length is 16 residues. The CDR3 DNA reads TGTGCTAGTGCCATTTCGGGACAGGCGGGCAATCAGCCCCAGCATTTT. This codes for CASAISGQAGNQPQHF.

The V and J genes are TRBV28 and TRBJ2-7; D not certain. The germline gives CDR1 MDHEN, CDR2 SYDVKM. V was pared by 6 bases and J by 4 bases, with 19 bases between. This CDR3 contains 15 residues. CDR3 sequence: CASSRPRAGEYEQYF. The CDR3 bases are TGTGCCAGCAGCAGGCCTCGGGCAGGAGAATACGAGCAGTACTTC.

Written as DNA, the CDR3 is TGTGCCATCAGTGATTCCCAGTTAGAGCAGTACTTC. It codes for CAISDSQLEQYF. The chain links TRBV10-3 to TRBJ2-7; D gene uncertain. Germline CDR1 and CDR2: ENHRY and SYGVKD. The CDR3 runs 12 residues. V was pared by 3 bases and J by 7 bases, with 10 bases between.

The chain uses TRBV19 and TRBJ2-7; D possibly corresponds to TRBD2 (6 bases). Germline assignment: CDR1 LNHDA and CDR2 SQIVND (reference sequence). The CDR3 loop spans 14 amino acids. Trimming shortened V by 4 bases and J by 5 bases, and 15 bases separated the two germline ends. The chain's CDR3 is CASSRAGTGNEQYF. CDR3 sequence (DNA): TGTGCCAGTAGTAGAGCAGGGACTGGGAACGAGCAGTACTTC.

This chain links TRBV4-2 with TRBJ2-1, with 7 bases matching TRBD1. Germline values: CDR1 LGHNA, CDR2 YNFKEQ. The trim removed 3 bases at V and 5 bases at J, leaving 13 bases unmatched. The CDR3 totals 17 residues. The CDR3 DNA follows: TGTGCCAGCAGCCAGGAGAAGACAGGGCGACCTGACAATGAGCAGTTCTTC. Its translation is CASSQEKTGRPDNEQFF.

The chain has TRBV19 and TRBJ2-2; unclear D gene. Germline V lookup: CDR1 LNHDA, CDR2 SQIVND (reference sequence). CDR3 length: 13 residues. V gave up 3 bases and J gave up 5 bases, with 7 bases separating them. The CDR3 DNA follows: TGTGCCAGTAGTATCGGGTTGACCGGGGAGCTGTTTTTT. Its protein product is CASSIGLTGELFF. Full variable domain (remainder filled in from reference TRBV19 and TRBJ2-2): DGGITQSPKYLFRKEGQNVTLSCEQNLNHDAMYWYRQDPGQGLRLIYYSQIVNDFQKGDIAEGYSVSREKKESFPLTVTSAQKNPTAFYLCASSIGLTGELFFGEGSRLTVL.

The J gene is TRBJ2-7, the V gene TRBV20-1; 10 bases match TRBD1. The CDR3 runs 15 residues. Germline CDR1 DFQATT, CDR2 SNEGSKA (reference sequence). J lost 4 bases, V lost 1 base, and 7 bases had no gene match. For the CDR3, the DNA is TGCAGTGCTAGAGGTACACCGGGACAGGGGTACGAGCAGTACTTC. This sequence encodes CSARGTPGQGYEQYF.